This is a list of T cell receptor beta chains from one sample in a study of somatic mutations in cytotoxic T cells in rheumatoid arthritis. TCRdb's copy holds only in-frame clones and misses some; the assay was immunoSEQ multiplex PCR. The sample shows 20,000 or so clones, around 80% of them seen only once. The sequencing sample was made of CD8+ T cells sorted from blood. These receptors came from a woman between 45 and 60 years old in good health. Each CDR3 is given with its conserved first and last residue.

v_call: TRBV5-6; j_call: TRBJ2-1; cdr3_aa: CASQTRDRTYNEQFF
v_call: TRBV19; j_call: TRBJ2-2; cdr3_aa: CASSNKGNEDTGELFF
v_call: TRBV7-9; j_call: TRBJ2-2; cdr3_aa: CASSLWDQNTGELFF
v_call: TRBV10-3; j_call: TRBJ1-2; cdr3_aa: CAISESTGSSYYGYTF
v_call: TRBV15; j_call: .; cdr3_aa: CATSREGTTNSYEQYF
v_call: TRBV6-5; j_call: TRBJ2-3; cdr3_aa: CASSYSTSGTDTQYF
v_call: TRBV19; j_call: TRBJ2-3; cdr3_aa: CASSGLGRDTQYF
v_call: TRBV19; j_call: TRBJ1-1; cdr3_aa: CASSTDRDTEAFF
v_call: TRBV4-3; j_call: TRBJ2-7; cdr3_aa: CASSQGGHEQYF
v_call: TRBV11-2; j_call: TRBJ2-7; cdr3_aa: CASSLGAGPRNYEQYF
v_call: TRBV7-9; j_call: TRBJ2-1; cdr3_aa: CASSQTVGSYNEQFF
v_call: TRBV5-4; j_call: TRBJ1-1; cdr3_aa: CASSTFGTGLNTEAFF
v_call: TRBV6-6; j_call: TRBJ2-3; cdr3_aa: CASSYDSASTDTQYF
v_call: TRBV30; j_call: TRBJ2-7; cdr3_aa: CAWSPRTIAGVYEQYF
v_call: TRBV25-1; j_call: TRBJ2-3; cdr3_aa: CASSFRGTDTQYF
v_call: TRBV11-2; j_call: TRBJ2-7; cdr3_aa: CASSLDQGDLSYEQYF
v_call: TRBV2; j_call: TRBJ2-1; cdr3_aa: CASSLAGNSYNEQFF